This TCR beta chain was captured in a study of T-cell reconstitution after alpha-beta-depleted transplantation in children. This clonotype was detected a few times. Unique molecular identifiers were used to barcode this TCRbeta library. TCRdb independently ran MiXCR on the PCR reads; one entry per CDR3 protein. The data show hundreds of thousands of distinct CDR3 sequences, 8.2% seen once. The CDR3 totals 14 residues. J gave up 2 bases and V 7 bases, and 6 bases lay outside the gene matches. This clonotype was sampled from a male patient between 10 and 17 years old who had a stem cell transplant for acute lymphoblastic leukemia, so the T cells may come from the graft donor. The sample in question was PBMCs, mostly from graft donor cells, obtained 180 days after TCRalphabeta/CD19-depleted stem cell transplant. The chain combines TRBV12-3 or TRBV12-4 with TRBJ2-3, with 7 bases matching TRBD1. The CDR3 loop reads CASNLGQSTDTQYF. The CDR3 DNA sequence: TGTGCCAGCAACCTGGGACAGTCCACAGATACGCAGTATTTT.